A selection of T cell receptor beta chains follows, all from one sample in a study of shared clonotypes between healthy human individuals. TCRdb's copy holds only in-frame clones and misses some; the assay was immunoSEQ multiplex PCR. The table includes about 330,000 clones, around 72% detected once. Sequences were obtained from memory CD4+ T cells sorted from blood. Receptors were obtained from a man aged 25-40 years in good health. Each CDR3 is given with its conserved first and last residue.

>TRBV6-1
CASSLGGPQHF
>TRBV19
CASSILAQETQYF
>TRBV18
CASSASQGVGSYNEQFF
>TRBV29-1
CSGEWGGETQYF
>TRBV6-6
CASSPPGRETQYF
>TRBV5-1
CASSFLAGAGTDTQYF
>TRBV5-4
CASSPPGGGNEQFF
>TRBV7-9
CASSLPAWGNLYNEQFF
>TRBV28
CASSLDRNNYGYTF
>TRBV12-5
CASGSDGRPYNEQFF
>TRBV7-8
CASSLISGRAQGGGELFF
>TRBV19
CASMAHFGPLTAQHF
>TRBV2
CASSEEFSGEQFF
>TRBV7-2
CASSSKGAGELFF
>TRBV19
CATGPGQRKGTEAFF
>TRBV9
CASSVAVSSGANVLTF
>TRBV7-2
CASSLAGRSFSTGELFF
>TRBV5-1
CASSVSPGEGIEQFF
>TRBV11-2
CASSLEVKDSQFF
>TRBV5-1
CASSLRDTQYF
>TRBV2
CASTPEGFSNQPQHF
>TRBV29-1
CSVARTGGYEQYF
>TRBV5-1
CASRFSSEAFF
>TRBV27
CASSSQPASYGYTF
>TRBV28
CASSGDGTYEQYF
>TRBV10-3
CATDRAPGTGGTEAFF
>TRBV7-9
CASSPDGEGYGYTF
>TRBV9
CASSGTSGRWTGELFF
>TRBV2
CASRGDREDTQYF
>TRBV9
CASSVERTTAQYF
>TRBV21-1
CASSKFRLNPNYEQYF
>TRBV27
CASSQRTGGYEQYF
>TRBV10-2
CASSQGGNEQFF
>TRBV6-1
CASREDRGAEAFF
>TRBV5-6
CASSLAVGLETQYF
>TRBV27
CASSSVGYGYTF
>TRBV18
CASSLVWAGEQFF
>TRBV6-4
CASSSGTSPGEQFF
>TRBV11-2
CASSSFGGYGNEQFF
>TRBV5-1
CASSRVGSSYEQYF
>TRBV7-9
CASSLYGTSRYNEQFF
>TRBV2
CASSETANSPLHF
>TRBV10-2
CASRTGASGANVLTF
>TRBV7-9
CASSIPGTRDTQYF
>TRBV5-1
CASSLPDSTDTQYF
>TRBV5-1
CASSPGRVSTQETQYF
>TRBV19
CATSGIFRDTGELFF
>TRBV29-1
CSVGFRDQPQHF
>TRBV11-2
CASSEGLIPVYEQFF
>TRBV29-1
CSVTLTGKQYF
>TRBV2
CASSRRTGVVLYEQYF
>TRBV2
CASSPQETQYF
>TRBV27
CASSFQTGRATYNEQFF
>TRBV10-3
CATSDGLIANQPQHF
>TRBV14
CASSQGPRQGFYGYTF
>TRBV6-1
CASRPWNNEQFF
>TRBV5-1
CASSLIQAGEKLFF
>TRBV5-8
CASSLGPTGPEAFF
>TRBV10-1
CASSESRTVIYEQYF
>TRBV27
CASSLRVTGDQPQHF